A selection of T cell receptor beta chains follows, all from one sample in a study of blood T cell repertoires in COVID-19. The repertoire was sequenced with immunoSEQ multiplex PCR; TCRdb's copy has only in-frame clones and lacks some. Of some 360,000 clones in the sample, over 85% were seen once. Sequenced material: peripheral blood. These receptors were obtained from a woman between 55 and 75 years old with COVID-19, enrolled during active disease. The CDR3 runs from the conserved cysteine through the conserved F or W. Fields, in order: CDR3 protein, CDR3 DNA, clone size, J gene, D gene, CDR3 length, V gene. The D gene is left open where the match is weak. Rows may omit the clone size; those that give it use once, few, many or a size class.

CSHERGTDTQYF	TGCAGCCACGAAAGGGGGACAGATACGCAGTATTTT	.	TRBJ2-3	.	12	TRBV29-1
CASSLSSGGRYNEQFF	TGTGCCAGCAGCTTATCCAGCGGGGGGCGATACAATGAGCAGTTCTTC	.	TRBJ2-1	TRBD2	16	TRBV7-2
CASDSYYTEAFF	TGTGCCTCGGACAGCTATTACACTGAAGCTTTCTTT	.	TRBJ1-1	.	12	TRBV30
CASTAPGDGTEAFF	TGTGCCAGCACCGCCCCGGGGGACGGCACTGAAGCTTTCTTT	.	TRBJ1-1	.	14	TRBV6-6
CASSPTSGGGSYNEQFF	TGTGCCAGCAGCCCCACTAGCGGGGGGGGCTCCTACAATGAGCAGTTCTTC	.	TRBJ2-1	TRBD2	17	TRBV7-3
CASSLRGTAGVEKLFF	TGCGCCAGCAGCTTGAGGGGGACGGCGGGGGTTGAAAAACTGTTTTTT	.	TRBJ1-4	.	16	TRBV5-1
CASSSLSPPSTDTQYF	TGTGCCAGCAGCTCCTTATCTCCCCCTAGTACAGATACGCAGTATTTT	.	TRBJ2-3	.	16	TRBV7-9
CASRASGGADTQYF	TGTGCCAGCAGGGCTAGCGGGGGGGCAGATACGCAGTATTTT	.	TRBJ2-3	TRBD2	14	TRBV2
CASTDDGTGTAEAFF	TGTGCCAGTACCGATGACGGGACAGGGACGGCTGAAGCTTTCTTT	.	TRBJ1-1	TRBD1	15	TRBV19
CASSLRTDGNTIYF	TGTGCCAGCAGCTTGAGGACAGACGGAAACACCATATATTTT	.	TRBJ1-3	.	14	TRBV5-4
CASSQAYTGTNYGYTF	TGCGCCAGCAGCCAGGCGTATACAGGGACTAACTATGGCTACACCTTC	.	TRBJ1-2	.	16	TRBV4-1
CASRAPQGRLANYGYTF	TGTGCCAGCAGGGCGCCACAGGGGCGCCTAGCTAACTATGGCTACACCTTC	.	TRBJ1-2	TRBD1	17	TRBV2
CASSQDYYEQYF	TGTGCCAGCAGCCAAGACTACTACGAGCAGTACTTC	.	TRBJ2-7	.	12	TRBV3-1/TRBV3-2
CASSQILAGGGETQYF	TGTGCCAGCAGCCAAATTTTAGCGGGCGGGGGAGAGACCCAGTACTTC	.	TRBJ2-5	TRBD2	16	TRBV3-1/TRBV3-2
CASSIGTGGLDYGYTF	TGTGCCAGTAGTATCGGGACAGGGGGTCTGGACTATGGCTACACCTTC	.	TRBJ1-2	TRBD1	16	TRBV19
CASRNRQGSNQPQHF	TGCGCCAGCAGGAACAGACAGGGGAGCAATCAGCCCCAGCATTTT	few	TRBJ1-5	TRBD1	15	TRBV10-1
CASSPIFGSTDTQYF	TGTGCCAGCAGTCCGATCTTCGGTAGCACAGATACGCAGTATTTT	.	TRBJ2-3	.	15	TRBV28
CASSQDGGIYSNQPQHF	TGTGCCAGCAGCCAAGATGGAGGAATTTATAGCAATCAGCCCCAGCATTTT	.	TRBJ1-5	.	17	TRBV4-2
CASSPEDLWEAFF	TGCGCCAGCAGCCCCGAGGATCTGTGGGAAGCTTTCTTT	.	TRBJ1-1	.	13	TRBV5-1
CASSLGGSSLETQYF	TGTGCCAGCAGCTTAGGAGGCAGTAGTCTAGAGACCCAGTACTTC	.	TRBJ2-5	.	15	TRBV7-6
CASRELIIDTEAFF	TGTGCCAGCAGGGAGCTTATCATTGACACTGAAGCTTTCTTT	once	TRBJ1-1	.	14	TRBV7-6
CASSLVGGDYGYTF	TGTGCCAGCAGCTTGGTCGGGGGTGACTATGGCTACACCTTC	.	TRBJ1-2	.	14	TRBV5-6
CASSPPGGGEETQYF	TGTGCCAGCAGCCCGCCGGGCGGGGGGGAAGAGACCCAGTACTTC	.	TRBJ2-5	TRBD2	15	TRBV5-4
CASSLGGGQGDGYTF	TGCGCCAGCAGCTTGGGCGGGGGACAGGGCGATGGCTACACCTTC	.	TRBJ1-2	TRBD1	15	TRBV5-1
CASSLPTGGYTGELFF	TGTGCCAGCAGCCTCCCGACGGGGGGGTACACCGGGGAGCTGTTTTTT	.	TRBJ2-2	TRBD2	16	TRBV3-1/TRBV3-2
CASRQFPGTIAGAFF	TGTGCCAGCAGACAATTCCCGGGAACTATCGCGGGGGCTTTCTTT	.	TRBJ1-1	.	15	TRBV28
CATSRGQGTYEQYF	TGTGCAACAAGTAGGGGACAGGGGACCTACGAGCAGTACTTC	.	TRBJ2-7	TRBD1	14	TRBV25-1
CASSLRQNTEAFF	TGTGCCAGCAGCTTAAGGCAGAACACTGAAGCTTTCTTT	once	TRBJ1-1	.	13	TRBV7-3
CASTDRGLLIYGYTF	TGTGCCAGTACCGACAGGGGCCTTCTGATCTATGGCTACACCTTC	few	TRBJ1-2	TRBD1	15	TRBV2
CASSVSLNTEAFF	TGTGCCAGCAGTGTCAGTTTGAACACTGAAGCTTTCTTT	.	TRBJ1-1	.	13	TRBV6-4
CASSFQPPGLATEQYF	TGTGCCAGCAGTTTCCAGCCCCCGGGACTAGCCACCGAGCAGTACTTC	.	TRBJ2-7	TRBD2	16	TRBV27
CASSQRTVHTGELFF	TGTGCCAGCAGCCAAAGGACAGTACACACCGGGGAGCTGTTTTTT	.	TRBJ2-2	.	15	TRBV6-5
CASSLDSSNSPLHF	TGTGCCAGCAGTTTAGACAGCTCTAATTCACCCCTCCACTTT	.	TRBJ1-6	.	14	TRBV27
CASSLERLSYGNSQYF	TGCGCCAGCAGCTTGGAGCGGCTCTCCTATGGAAATAGCCAGTACTTC	.	TRBJ2-5	.	16	TRBV5-1
CASSRDRGPSEQFF	TGTGCCAGTAGTAGGGACAGGGGGCCCTCTGAGCAGTTCTTC	.	TRBJ2-1	TRBD1	14	TRBV19
CASSPQTTQETQYF	TGTGCCAGCAGCCCACAGACTACCCAAGAGACCCAGTACTTC	.	TRBJ2-5	.	14	TRBV2
CSVEPQQGTGEQYF	TGCAGCGTTGAACCCCAGCAGGGTACCGGCGAGCAGTACTTC	.	TRBJ2-7	.	14	TRBV29-1
CASRTTAPGNSPLHF	TGTGCCAGCAGAACGACCGCCCCGGGAAATTCACCCCTCCACTTT	.	TRBJ1-6	.	15	TRBV28
CASTLRRWTLNTEAFF	TGTGCCAGCACCCTGAGACGTTGGACATTGAACACTGAAGCTTTCTTT	once	TRBJ1-1	.	16	TRBV5-6
CASSESLAGGTGEQFF	TGTGCCAGCAGTGAAAGCCTAGCGGGGGGAACCGGTGAGCAGTTCTTC	.	TRBJ2-1	TRBD2	16	TRBV2
CASSPGTGVRNQPQHF	TGTGCCAGCTCACCAGGGACAGGGGTCCGCAATCAGCCCCAGCATTTT	.	TRBJ1-5	TRBD1	16	TRBV18
CASQLATGGYGYTF	TGTGCCAGCCAACTAGCGACAGGCGGGTATGGCTACACCTTC	.	TRBJ1-2	.	14	TRBV6-6
CASSQGQGSPRRQPQHF	TGCGCCAGCAGCCAGGGACAGGGGTCCCCACGAAGGCAGCCCCAGCATTTT	.	TRBJ1-5	TRBD1	17	TRBV4-1
CASSPTGFQQYF	TGTGCCAGCAGCCCTACAGGGTTCCAGCAGTACTTC	.	TRBJ2-7	.	12	TRBV11-2
CASIPSEGAVYGYTF	TGTGCCAGCATTCCCTCGGAGGGGGCCGTCTATGGCTACACCTTC	.	TRBJ1-2	TRBD1	15	TRBV6-5
CASNGRGATEAFF	TGTGCCAGCAACGGGAGGGGAGCCACTGAAGCTTTCTTT	.	TRBJ1-1	.	13	TRBV6-5
CATRTWDRRTEAFF	TGTGCCACCCGTACCTGGGACAGGAGGACTGAAGCTTTCTTT	.	TRBJ1-1	TRBD1	14	TRBV19
CASSFLRNEQFF	TGTGCCAGCAGTTTCTTGCGGAATGAGCAGTTCTTC	few	TRBJ2-1	.	12	TRBV28
CASSLELGQGYNSPLHF	TGTGCCAGCAGCTTGGAGTTGGGACAGGGGTATAATTCACCCCTCCACTTT	.	TRBJ1-6	TRBD1	17	TRBV5-8
CASSQETGRNTEAFF	TGCGCCAGCAGCCAAGAGACAGGGAGGAACACTGAAGCTTTCTTT	.	TRBJ1-1	TRBD1	15	TRBV4-1
CASSPRGMNTEAFF	TGCGCCAGCAGCCCTAGGGGGATGAACACTGAAGCTTTCTTT	.	TRBJ1-1	.	14	TRBV5-1
CASSQVWQGYSNQPQHF	TGCGCCAGCAGCCAAGTGTGGCAGGGGTATAGCAATCAGCCCCAGCATTTT	.	TRBJ1-5	.	17	TRBV4-1
CASSLVGGLANRAFLSGYTF	TGTGCCAGCAGCTTGGTGGGTGGGCTTGCGAACAGGGCGTTTCTGAGTGGCTACACCTTC	.	TRBJ1-2	.	20	TRBV5-8